This TCR beta chain was captured by sequencing in a study of regulatory T cells in long-lasting Graves disease (dated by TCRdb to the early 2020s). Broadly, across the study: Persistent Graves' disease was defined as persistently positive TSH receptor autoantibodies together with antithyroid drug treatment for over 5 years. Persistent Graves' disease patients were compared with newly diagnosed Graves' disease patients by peripheral blood TCR sequencing and RNA sequencing. The study was registered as a clinical trial and conducted in China. A total of about 33 samples were covered by TCR sequencing, comprising approximately 13 persistent and 20 or so newly diagnosed Graves' disease patients. Antithyroid drugs had been taken for 8.5 to 12 years on average by persistent Graves' disease patients in the clinical cohort. Summary of the overall study and its limitations: The study examined only peripheral blood because the primary lesion, thyroid tissue, could not be accessed. Persistent disease showed preferential use of TRBV28, TRBJ1-2 and TRBJ2-5, whereas newly diagnosed disease favored TRBV20-1 and TRBJ2-1. Only the TCR beta chain was sequenced and analyzed. The authors noted that the small sample size was a limitation that may lower accuracy. Persistent patients shared more public clonotypes among themselves (under 3,000) than newly diagnosed patients did (approximately 970). Lower TCR Shannon entropy and fewer highly expanded clones were observed in persistent Graves' disease patients than in newly diagnosed patients, which suggested clonal expansion.

Library generation was performed with multiplex PCR. The sequencer was an Illumina HiSeq 4000. TCR beta libraries were built with iRepertoire HTBI primers and Arm-PCR amplification of CDR3 regions. PCR products were gel purified before sequencing. The study's processing was this. A total of 62 TRBV and some 15 TRBJ segments were identified across samples and were used for gene usage analysis of CDR3 amino acid clonotypes. COPE and FqMerger were used to merge filtered high-quality paired reads into contigs. BLAST was used to align contigs to IMGT TRBV, TRBD and TRBJ reference genes, and CDR3 was defined according to IMGT. Any clonotype with a frequency above 0.1% was classified as a highly expanded clone. Shannon entropy served as the measure of repertoire diversity, while the Gini coefficient captured V-J evenness. A clonotype was considered public if more than one individual shared it. TCRdb trimmed public reads at Q25 via fastp, called clones via MiXCR and kept in-frame beta chains. CDR3 protein duplicates are merged, each entry listing the most common genes and DNA. TCRdb's processing, not the authors', yielded these V and J calls. Counted in this sample were about 660,000 distinct CDR3 sequences; about 32% of them appeared once. Under 50% of the sample is taken by the ten largest.

The sample's time point, from its label and the paper: persistent/refractory GD, antithyroid drugs over 5 years with positive TRAb. For both TCR sequencing and RNA sequencing, RNA was extracted from PBMCs in TRIzol. The diagnosis of Graves' disease followed American Thyroid Association guidelines. Recruitment of patients was carried out at an endocrinology department in Xi'an, China. Each patient gave about 8.1 milliliters of peripheral blood, collected in an EDTA anticoagulant tube. Ficoll Paque Plus density gradient separation was used to isolate PBMCs, and no further T cell sorting was performed. RNA quality was checked with an Agilent 2100 Bioanalyzer and agarose gel, and concentration with a NanoDrop 2000. This clonotype was detected only a few times. Its target antigen remains unknown. One base away there is no much larger clone; base qualities are not given. The CDR3, cysteine through phenylalanine, is 15 amino acids long. Just the 45-base CDR3 DNA is kept, in frame starting at base 1. V sheds 4 bases and J sheds 4 bases, leaving 18 bases between their ends. Based on the germline V gene, the CDR1 and CDR2 sequences are SGHDT and YYEEEE.

Sequences were derived from peripheral blood mononuclear cells (PBMCs), sampled when the disease was refractory, from a patient treated with antithyroid drugs. This chain is built from TRBV5-6 and TRBJ2-7, with the D gene not confidently named. This receptor was taken from a female donor with Graves disease. The CDR3 region reads CASSPVGQDRYEQYF. The DNA sequence is given as TGTGCCAGCAGCCCCGTCGGGCAGGACCGTTACGAGCAGTACTTC.